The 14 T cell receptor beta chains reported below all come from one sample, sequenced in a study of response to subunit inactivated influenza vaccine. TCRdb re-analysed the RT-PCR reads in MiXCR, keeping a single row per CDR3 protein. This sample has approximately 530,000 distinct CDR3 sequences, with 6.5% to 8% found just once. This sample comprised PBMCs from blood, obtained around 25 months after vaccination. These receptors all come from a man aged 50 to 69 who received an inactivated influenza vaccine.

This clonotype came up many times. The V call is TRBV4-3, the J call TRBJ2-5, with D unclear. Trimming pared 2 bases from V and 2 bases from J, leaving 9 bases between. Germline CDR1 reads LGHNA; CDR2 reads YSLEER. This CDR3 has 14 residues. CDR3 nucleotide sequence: TGCGCCAGCAGCCAAATGTCAGGTCAAGAGACCCAGTACTTC. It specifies CASSQMSGQETQYF.

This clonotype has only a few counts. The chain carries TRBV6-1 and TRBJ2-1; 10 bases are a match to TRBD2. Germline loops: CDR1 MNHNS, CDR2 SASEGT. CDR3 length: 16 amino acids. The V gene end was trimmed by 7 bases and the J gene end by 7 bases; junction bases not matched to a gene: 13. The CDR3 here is CASTGQERGGRNEQFF. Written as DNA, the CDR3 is TGTGCCAGCACCGGACAGGAGCGGGGGGGCCGTAATGAGCAGTTCTTC.

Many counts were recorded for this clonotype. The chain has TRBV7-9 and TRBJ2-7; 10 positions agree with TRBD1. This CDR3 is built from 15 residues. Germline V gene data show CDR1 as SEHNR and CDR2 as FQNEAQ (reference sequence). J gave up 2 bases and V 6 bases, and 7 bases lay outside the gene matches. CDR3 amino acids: CASRPGTGVPYEQYF. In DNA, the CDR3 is TGTGCCAGCAGACCCGGGACAGGGGTTCCCTACGAGCAGTACTTC.

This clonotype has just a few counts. CDR3 sequence reads: CASSLRLAGADTQYF. CDR3 sequence (DNA): TGTGCCAGCAGCTTGCGACTAGCGGGGGCAGATACGCAGTATTTT. V usage is TRBV5-6 and J usage is TRBJ2-3; TRBD2 matches at 12 bases. The CDR3 is 15 residues long. The V and J ends lost 1 base and 4 bases, in that order; junction bases with no gene match: 1. Germline assignment: CDR1 SGHDT and CDR2 YYEEEE.

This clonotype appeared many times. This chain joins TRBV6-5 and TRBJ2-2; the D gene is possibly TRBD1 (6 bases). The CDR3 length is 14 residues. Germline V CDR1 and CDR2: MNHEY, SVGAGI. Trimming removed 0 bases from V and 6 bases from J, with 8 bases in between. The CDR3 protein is CASSYSTGAGELFF. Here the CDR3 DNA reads TGTGCCAGCAGTTACTCGACAGGTGCCGGGGAGCTGTTTTTT.

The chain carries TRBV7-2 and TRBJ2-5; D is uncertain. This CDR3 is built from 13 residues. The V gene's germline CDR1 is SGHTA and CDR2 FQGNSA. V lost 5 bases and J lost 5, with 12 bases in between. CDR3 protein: CASSPRSEETQYF. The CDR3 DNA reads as TGTGCCAGCAGCCCCCGAAGCGAGGAGACCCAGTACTTC.

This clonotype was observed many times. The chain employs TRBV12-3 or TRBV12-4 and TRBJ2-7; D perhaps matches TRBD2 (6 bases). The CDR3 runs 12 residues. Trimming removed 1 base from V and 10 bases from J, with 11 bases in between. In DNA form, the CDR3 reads TGTGCCAGCAGTTTAGTCGGGAGAGACCAGTACTTC. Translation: CASSLVGRDQYF.

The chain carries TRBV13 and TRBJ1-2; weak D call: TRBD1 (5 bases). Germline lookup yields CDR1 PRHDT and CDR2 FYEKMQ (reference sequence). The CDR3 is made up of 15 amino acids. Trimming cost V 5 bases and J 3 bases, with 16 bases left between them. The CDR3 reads CASSKTFQGDYGYTF. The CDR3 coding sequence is TGTGCCAGCAGCAAAACCTTCCAGGGTGACTATGGCTACACCTTC.

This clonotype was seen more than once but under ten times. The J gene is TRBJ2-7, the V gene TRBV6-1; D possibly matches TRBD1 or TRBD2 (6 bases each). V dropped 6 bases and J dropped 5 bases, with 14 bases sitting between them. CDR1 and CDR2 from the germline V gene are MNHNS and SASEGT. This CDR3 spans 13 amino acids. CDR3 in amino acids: CASSRGGPDEQYF. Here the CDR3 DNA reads TGTGCCAGCAGCCGAGGGGGGCCCGACGAGCAGTACTTC.

CDR3 sequence (DNA): TGTGCCAGCAGCCGACGGCAGGGTGGTGGCACTGAAGCTTTCTTT. This encodes CASSRRQGGGTEAFF. This chain links TRBV7-6 with TRBJ1-1; tentative D call: TRBD1 (5 bases). The length of the CDR3 is 15 residues. Between the trimmed V and J ends, which lost 5 bases and 4 bases, there was a span of 17 bases. CDR1 and CDR2 (germline): SGHVS, FNYEAQ.

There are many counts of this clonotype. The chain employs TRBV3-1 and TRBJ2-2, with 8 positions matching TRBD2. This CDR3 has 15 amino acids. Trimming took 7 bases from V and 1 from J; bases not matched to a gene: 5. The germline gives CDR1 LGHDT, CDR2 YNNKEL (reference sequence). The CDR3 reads CASKITSGNTGELFF. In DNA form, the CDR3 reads TGTGCCAGCAAGATTACTAGCGGGAACACCGGGGAGCTGTTTTTT.

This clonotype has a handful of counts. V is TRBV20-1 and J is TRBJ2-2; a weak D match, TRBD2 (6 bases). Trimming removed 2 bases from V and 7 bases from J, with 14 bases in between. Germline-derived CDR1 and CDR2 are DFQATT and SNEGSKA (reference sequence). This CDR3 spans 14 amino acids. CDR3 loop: CSARRRGKHGELFF. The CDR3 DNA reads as TGCAGTGCTAGAAGGCGGGGAAAGCACGGGGAGCTGTTTTTT.

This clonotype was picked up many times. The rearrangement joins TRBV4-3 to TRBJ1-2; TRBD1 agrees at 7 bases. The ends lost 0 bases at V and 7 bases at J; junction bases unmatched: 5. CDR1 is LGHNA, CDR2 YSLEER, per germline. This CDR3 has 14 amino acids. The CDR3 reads CASSQDMQGGGYTF. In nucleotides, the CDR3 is TGCGCCAGCAGCCAAGATATGCAGGGGGGTGGCTACACCTTC.

CDR3 bases: TGCGCCAGCAAAAAAGGCGGACAGGGTGCGACTAATGAAAAACTGTTTTTT. Translation: CASKKGGQGATNEKLFF. The rearrangement links TRBV4-1 to TRBJ1-4, with TRBD1 identical over 8 bases. Per the germline V gene, CDR1 is MGHRA and CDR2 is YSYEKL. The junction had 12 bases not matched to a gene; V was cut back by 7 bases and J by 2 bases. This CDR3 comprises 17 residues.